These 32 T cell receptor beta chains originate from one sample sequenced in a study of CXCR3-negative and CXCR3-positive naive CD8 T cells. Broader study findings: Against CXCR3-negative naive cells, CXCR3-positive naive cells showed more hydrophobic TRB CDR3s.

Their target antigens are unknown. UMI-tagged TRB cDNA libraries were built via 5' RACE. TCRdb reanalyzed the 5' RACE reads, giving one entry per CDR3 protein sequence and no DNA. Recorded for this sample: approximately 140,000 distinct CDR3 sequences. Sample: naive CXCR3+ CD8+ T cells from blood. The subset: CD45RO-CCR7+CD27+CD95- naive CD8+ T cells expressing CXCR3 (TNR3+). The receptors originated from a human donor in good health. Some clones in this sample may be carry-over from other donors' samples.

This CDR3 is CASSFQGGDTQYF. The chain joins TRBV6-2 or TRBV6-3 to TRBJ2-3; checking the TCRdb D call of TRBD2 is not possible without DNA. Germline CDR1 MNHEY, CDR2 SVGEGT. The CDR3 sequence is 13 residues long.

This chain joins TRBV29-1 and TRBJ2-3; TCRdb calls TRBD2, which cannot be checked without DNA. Germline V gene lookup returns CDR1 SQVTM and CDR2 ANQGSEA. The CDR3 is 15 amino acids. CDR3 amino acids: CSVEEAGGYTDTQYF.

The chain has TRBV25-1 and TRBJ1-1; there is no DNA to check the TCRdb D call of TRBD1. The CDR3 is made up of 13 amino acids. Germline lookup yields CDR1 MGHDK and CDR2 SYGVNS. This chain's CDR3 is CASRDTLNTEAFF.

This rearrangement joins TRBV13 to TRBJ2-1; the TCRdb D gene call, TRBD2, has no DNA to confirm it. The CDR3 is 15 amino acids. The germline gives CDR1 PRHDT, CDR2 FYEKMQ (reference sequence). The CDR3 loop reads CASSLAGLAHNEQFF. The variable domain in full, with the rest retrieved from reference TRBV13 and TRBJ2-1, is AAGVIQSPRHLIKEKRETATLKCYPIPRHDTVYWYQQGPGQDPQFLISFYEKMQSDKGSIPDRFSAQQFSDYHSELNMSSLELGDSALYFCASSLAGLAHNEQFFGPGTRLTVL.

The genes are TRBV6-8 and TRBJ2-7. Germline CDR1 reads MNHGY; CDR2 reads SAAAGT. This CDR3 is 13 amino acids long. The CDR3 loop is CASRAPGLYEQYF.

The chain recombines TRBV4-1 with TRBJ2-7. The CDR3 runs to 16 residues. Germline V lookup: CDR1 MGHRA, CDR2 YSYEKL. The CDR3: CASSQDRRSPSYEQYF.

The chain recombines TRBV30 with TRBJ1-1; with no DNA, the TCRdb D assignment of TRBD1 cannot be verified. Germline V lookup: CDR1 GTSNPN, CDR2 SVGIG (reference sequence). The CDR3 loop spans 16 amino acids. The CDR3 here is CAWSADAGWTNTEAFF.

The rearrangement uses TRBV23-1 and TRBJ2-4; TCRdb designates TRBD1, a call that cannot be tested without DNA. TRBV23-1 is reported as an ORF; its role is uncertain. The CDR3 contains 20 residues. The chain's CDR3 is CASSHLRQGRVPIAKDIQYF.

J is TRBJ2-5 and V is TRBV20-1. CDR1 DFQATT and CDR2 SNEGSKA come from the germline V gene (reference sequence). This CDR3 contains 15 residues. CDR3 amino acids: CSARGMKESQETQYF.

The chain uses TRBV5-5 and TRBJ2-7; lacking DNA, the TRBD2 call made by TCRdb goes unchecked. Germline assignment: CDR1 SGHKS and CDR2 YYEKEE (reference sequence). The CDR3 has 15 amino acids. The CDR3 is CASSFGGTSGYEQYF.

The chain joins TRBV4-3 to TRBJ2-2; TCRdb's D gene call, TRBD2, goes unchecked for lack of DNA. This CDR3 has 18 residues. The germline V gene has CDR1 LGHNA and CDR2 YSLEER. The CDR3 sequence: CASSQDRVAGGLTGELFF.

This chain connects TRBV30 to TRBJ1-2. In germline, CDR1 is GTSNPN, CDR2 SVGIG (reference sequence). The CDR3 is 14 amino acids. The CDR3 spells CAWDKKSANYGYTF.

The V call is TRBV12-3 or TRBV12-4, the J call TRBJ2-1; with no DNA, the TCRdb D assignment of TRBD1 cannot be verified. The CDR3 spans 17 residues. CDR3 sequence reads: CASSLGPGAGTYNEQFF.

The rearrangement joins TRBV7-2 to TRBJ2-1; TCRdb returns TRBD2, unconfirmable since there is no DNA. CDR3 length equals 15 residues. The germline V gene has CDR1 SGHTA and CDR2 FQGNSA. CDR3 region: CASSLAGLFVNEQFF.

The chain combines TRBV19 with TRBJ1-2; with no DNA, the TCRdb D assignment of TRBD1 cannot be verified. Germline V gives CDR1 LNHDA, CDR2 SQIVND (reference sequence). This CDR3 region has 13 residues. The CDR3 reads CASSYPQGYGYTF. Drawing the rest from reference TRBV19 and TRBJ1-2, the complete variable domain is DGGITQSPKYLFRKEGQNVTLSCEQNLNHDAMYWYRQDPGQGLRLIYYSQIVNDFQKGDIAEGYSVSREKKESFPLTVTSAQKNPTAFYLCASSYPQGYGYTFGSGTRLTVV.

The genes are TRBV4-1 and TRBJ2-7. The CDR3 contains 14 residues. Per the germline V gene, CDR1 is MGHRA and CDR2 is YSYEKL. The CDR3 spells CASSQEASSYEQYF.

The gene calls are TRBV11-2 and TRBJ2-2; TCRdb's assignment of TRBD1 cannot be checked, as there is no DNA. This CDR3 has 17 amino acids. In germline, CDR1 is SGHAT, CDR2 FQNNGV. CDR3 sequence: CASSLSRGLRVTGELFF.

V gene TRBV12-3 or TRBV12-4 combines with J gene TRBJ2-7; TCRdb designates TRBD1, a call that cannot be tested without DNA. The CDR3 length is 15 residues. CDR3: CASSHPGQGYYEQYF.

V gene TRBV5-5 combines with J gene TRBJ2-7; without DNA, the TCRdb call of TRBD2 cannot be checked. The CDR3 totals 15 residues. Per germline, CDR1 SGHKS and CDR2 YYEKEE (reference sequence). This CDR3 reads CASSRTGTSGNEQYF.

This chain uses TRBV28 with TRBJ1-5. Per the germline V gene, CDR1 is MDHEN and CDR2 is SYDVKM. The CDR3 consists of 13 residues. CDR3 in amino acids: CASRWQVSQPQHF.

The genes are TRBV12-3 or TRBV12-4 and TRBJ2-3; TCRdb proposes TRBD2, but this gene call is untestable without DNA. CDR3 length equals 15 residues. The CDR3 spells CASMSGEGWIDTQYF.

This chain uses TRBV27 with TRBJ2-3; the TRBD1 assignment by TCRdb is unverifiable without DNA. The germline V gene has CDR1 MNHEY and CDR2 SMNVEV (reference sequence). This CDR3 is 15 amino acids long. CDR3 residues: CASRRRDRVADTQYF.

J is TRBJ2-7 and V is TRBV5-1. The length of the CDR3 is 13 residues. Looked up from germline, CDR1 is SGHRS and CDR2 is YFSETQ. The CDR3 loop is CASRDGSSYEQYF.

The J gene is TRBJ2-2, the V gene TRBV27; as DNA is missing, the TRBD2 call by TCRdb cannot be tested. The CDR3 runs 20 residues. Germline CDR1 MNHEY, CDR2 SMNVEV (reference sequence). The CDR3: CASLKLGTSGSGANTGELFF.

CDR3 amino acids: CASSLEGDLNTEAFF. The genes are TRBV7-2 and TRBJ1-1; TCRdb selects TRBD1, and the lack of DNA leaves this call unchecked. This CDR3 is 15 amino acids long. Germline CDR1 reads SGHTA; CDR2 reads FQGNSA.

V usage is TRBV6-2 or TRBV6-3 and J usage is TRBJ2-7. Germline assignment: CDR1 MNHEY and CDR2 SVGEGT. This CDR3 contains 13 residues. The CDR3 region is CASSYYLSAEQYF.

The chain links TRBV7-8 to TRBJ2-3; TCRdb returns TRBD2, unconfirmable since there is no DNA. The CDR3 is 15 amino acids. From germline, CDR1 is SGHVS and CDR2 FQNEAQ. This CDR3 is CASSSDGGSTDTQYF.

V usage is TRBV7-9 and J usage is TRBJ2-5; lacking DNA, the TRBD1 call made by TCRdb goes unchecked. The CDR3 is 14 residues long. Germline V gives CDR1 SEHNR, CDR2 FQNEAQ (reference sequence). The CDR3 spells CASSFFQGQATQYF. The full variable domain, with the rest looked up from reference TRBV7-9 and TRBJ2-5, is DTGVSQNPRHKITKRGQNVTFRCDPISEHNRLYWYRQTLGQGPEFLTYFQNEAQLEKSRLLSDRFSAERPKGSFSTLEIQRTEQGDSAMYLCASSFFQGQATQYFGPGTRLLVL.

J is TRBJ2-7 and V is TRBV28; with no DNA, the TCRdb D assignment of TRBD2 cannot be verified. The CDR3 runs to 15 residues. Looked up from germline, CDR1 is MDHEN and CDR2 is SYDVKM. CDR3: CASSLFGLAGYEQYF.

The CDR3 spells CASMGDVVWNEQFF. The chain links TRBV5-1 to TRBJ2-1; TCRdb's D call, TRBD1, is unchecked because there is no DNA. This CDR3 comprises 14 residues. CDR1 SGHRS and CDR2 YFSETQ come from the germline V gene.

The chain is built from TRBV5-1 and TRBJ1-1; checking the TCRdb D call of TRBD1 is not possible without DNA. The CDR3 covers 15 residues. Germline CDR1 reads SGHRS; CDR2 reads YFSETQ. The CDR3 loop reads CASSSEGATYTEAFF.

This chain joins TRBV21-1 and TRBJ2-7; the D call of TRBD1 rests on TCRdb alone, since no DNA is present to check it. TRBV21-1 has pseudogene status. The CDR3 has 16 residues. The chain's CDR3 is CASSKTGTNWSDEQYF.